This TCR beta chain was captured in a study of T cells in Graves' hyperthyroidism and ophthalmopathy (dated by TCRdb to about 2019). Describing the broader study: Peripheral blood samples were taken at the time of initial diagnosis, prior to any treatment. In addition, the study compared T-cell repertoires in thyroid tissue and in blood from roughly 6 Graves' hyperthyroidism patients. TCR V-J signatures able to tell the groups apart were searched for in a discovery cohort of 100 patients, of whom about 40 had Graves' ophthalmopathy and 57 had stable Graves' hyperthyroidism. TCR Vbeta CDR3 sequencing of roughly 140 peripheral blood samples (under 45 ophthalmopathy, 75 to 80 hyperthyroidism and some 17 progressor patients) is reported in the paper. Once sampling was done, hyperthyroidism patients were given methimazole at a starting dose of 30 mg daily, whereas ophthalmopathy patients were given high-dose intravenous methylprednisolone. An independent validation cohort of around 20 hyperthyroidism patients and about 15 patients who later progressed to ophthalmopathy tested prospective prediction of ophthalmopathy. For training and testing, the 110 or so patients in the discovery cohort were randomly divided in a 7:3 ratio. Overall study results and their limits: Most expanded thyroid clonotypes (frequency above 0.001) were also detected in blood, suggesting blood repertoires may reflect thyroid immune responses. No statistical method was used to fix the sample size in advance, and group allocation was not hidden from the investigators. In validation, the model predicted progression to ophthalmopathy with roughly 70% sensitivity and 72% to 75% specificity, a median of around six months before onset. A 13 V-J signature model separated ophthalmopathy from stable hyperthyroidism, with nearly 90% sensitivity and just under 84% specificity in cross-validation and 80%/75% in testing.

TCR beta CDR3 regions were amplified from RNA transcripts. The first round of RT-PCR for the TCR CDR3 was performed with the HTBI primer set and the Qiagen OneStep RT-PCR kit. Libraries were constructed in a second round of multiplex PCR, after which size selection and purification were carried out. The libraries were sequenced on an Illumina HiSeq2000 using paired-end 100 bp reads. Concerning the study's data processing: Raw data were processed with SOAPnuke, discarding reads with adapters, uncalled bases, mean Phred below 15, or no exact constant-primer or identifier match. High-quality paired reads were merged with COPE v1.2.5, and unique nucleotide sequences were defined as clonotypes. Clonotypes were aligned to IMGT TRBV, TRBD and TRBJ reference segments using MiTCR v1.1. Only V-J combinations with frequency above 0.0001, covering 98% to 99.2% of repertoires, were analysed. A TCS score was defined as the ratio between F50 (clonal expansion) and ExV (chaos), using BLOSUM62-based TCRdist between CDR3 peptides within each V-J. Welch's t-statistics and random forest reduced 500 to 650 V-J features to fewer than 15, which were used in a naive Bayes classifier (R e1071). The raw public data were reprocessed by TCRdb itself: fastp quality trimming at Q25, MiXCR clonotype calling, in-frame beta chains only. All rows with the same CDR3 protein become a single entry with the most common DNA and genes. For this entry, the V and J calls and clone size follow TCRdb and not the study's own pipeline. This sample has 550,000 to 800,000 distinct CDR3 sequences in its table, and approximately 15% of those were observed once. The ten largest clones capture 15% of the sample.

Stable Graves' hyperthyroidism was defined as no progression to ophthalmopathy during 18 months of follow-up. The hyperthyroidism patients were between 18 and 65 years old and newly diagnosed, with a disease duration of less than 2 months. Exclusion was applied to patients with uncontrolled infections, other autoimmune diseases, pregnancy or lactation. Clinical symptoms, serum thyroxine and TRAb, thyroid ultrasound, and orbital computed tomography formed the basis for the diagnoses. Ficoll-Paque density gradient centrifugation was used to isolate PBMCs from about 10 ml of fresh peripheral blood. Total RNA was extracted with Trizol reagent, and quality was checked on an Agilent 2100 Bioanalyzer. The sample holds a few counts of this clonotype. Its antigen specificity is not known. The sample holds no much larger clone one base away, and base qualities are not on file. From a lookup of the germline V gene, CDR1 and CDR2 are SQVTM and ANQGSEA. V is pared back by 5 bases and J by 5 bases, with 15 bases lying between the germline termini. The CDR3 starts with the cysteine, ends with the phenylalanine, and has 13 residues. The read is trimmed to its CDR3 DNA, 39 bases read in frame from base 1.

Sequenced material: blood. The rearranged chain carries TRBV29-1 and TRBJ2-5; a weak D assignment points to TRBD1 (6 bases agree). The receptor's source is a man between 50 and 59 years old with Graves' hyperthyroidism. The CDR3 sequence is CSVTTGSRETQYF. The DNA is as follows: TGCAGCGTTACCACAGGGTCTCGGGAGACCCAGTACTTC.